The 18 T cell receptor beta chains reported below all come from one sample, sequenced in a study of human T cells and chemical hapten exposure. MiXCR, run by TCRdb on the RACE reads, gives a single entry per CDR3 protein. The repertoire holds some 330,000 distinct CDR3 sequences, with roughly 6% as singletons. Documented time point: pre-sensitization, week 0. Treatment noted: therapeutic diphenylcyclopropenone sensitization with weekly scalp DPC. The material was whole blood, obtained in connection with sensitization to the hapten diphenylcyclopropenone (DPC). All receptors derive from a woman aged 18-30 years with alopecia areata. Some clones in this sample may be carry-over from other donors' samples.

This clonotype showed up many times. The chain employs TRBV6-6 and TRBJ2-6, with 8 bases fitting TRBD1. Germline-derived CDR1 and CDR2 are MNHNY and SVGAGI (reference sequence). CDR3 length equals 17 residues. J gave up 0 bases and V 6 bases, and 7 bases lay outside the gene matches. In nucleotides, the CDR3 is TGTGCCAGCAGCTCCAGGGGGCTCAACTCTGGGGCCAACGTCCTGACTTTC. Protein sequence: CASSSRGLNSGANVLTF.

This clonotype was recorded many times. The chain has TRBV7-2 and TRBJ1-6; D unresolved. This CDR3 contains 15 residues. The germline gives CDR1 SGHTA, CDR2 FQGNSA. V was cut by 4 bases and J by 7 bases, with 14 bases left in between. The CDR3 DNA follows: TGTGCCAGCAGCTCGGACCCCTATTTGAATTCACCCCTCCACTTT. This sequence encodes CASSSDPYLNSPLHF.

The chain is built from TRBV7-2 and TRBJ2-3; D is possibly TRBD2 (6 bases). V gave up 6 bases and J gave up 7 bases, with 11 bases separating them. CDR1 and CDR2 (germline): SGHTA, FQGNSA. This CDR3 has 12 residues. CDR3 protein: CASSFSGYTQYF. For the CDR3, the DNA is TGTGCCAGCAGTTTTAGCGGTTATACGCAGTATTTT.

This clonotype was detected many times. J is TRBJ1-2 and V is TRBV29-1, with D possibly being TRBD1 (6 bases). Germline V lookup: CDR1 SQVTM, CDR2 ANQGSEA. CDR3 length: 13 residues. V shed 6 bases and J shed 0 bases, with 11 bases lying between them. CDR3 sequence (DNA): TGCAGCGTCTTACAGGGAGCTAACTATGGCTACACCTTC. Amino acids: CSVLQGANYGYTF. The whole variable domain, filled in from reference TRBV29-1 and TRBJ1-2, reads SAVISQKPSRDICQRGTSLTIQCQVDSQVTMMFWYRQQPGQSLTLIATANQGSEATYESGFVIDKFPISRPNLTFSTLTVSNMSPEDSSIYLCSVLQGANYGYTFGSGTRLTVV.

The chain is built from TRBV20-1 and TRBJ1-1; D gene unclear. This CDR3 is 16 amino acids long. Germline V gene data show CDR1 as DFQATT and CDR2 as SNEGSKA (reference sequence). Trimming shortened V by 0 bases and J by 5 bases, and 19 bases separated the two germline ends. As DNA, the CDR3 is TGCAGTGCTAGAGACTGGTACGTGCCTAGGGAGACTGAAGCTTTCTTT. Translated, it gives CSARDWYVPRETEAFF.

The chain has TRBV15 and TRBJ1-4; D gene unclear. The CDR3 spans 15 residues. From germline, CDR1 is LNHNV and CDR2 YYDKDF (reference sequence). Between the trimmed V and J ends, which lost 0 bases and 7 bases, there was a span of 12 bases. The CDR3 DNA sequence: TGTGCCACCAGCAGAGATGGAGGGAGGAGTGAAAAACTGTTTTTT. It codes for CATSRDGGRSEKLFF.

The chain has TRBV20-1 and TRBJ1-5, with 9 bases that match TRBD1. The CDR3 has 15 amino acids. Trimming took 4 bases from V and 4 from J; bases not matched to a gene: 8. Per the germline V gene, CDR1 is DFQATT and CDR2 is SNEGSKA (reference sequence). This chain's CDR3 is CSATPGQGQNQPQHF. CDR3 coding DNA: TGCAGTGCTACCCCGGGACAGGGCCAAAATCAGCCCCAGCATTTT.

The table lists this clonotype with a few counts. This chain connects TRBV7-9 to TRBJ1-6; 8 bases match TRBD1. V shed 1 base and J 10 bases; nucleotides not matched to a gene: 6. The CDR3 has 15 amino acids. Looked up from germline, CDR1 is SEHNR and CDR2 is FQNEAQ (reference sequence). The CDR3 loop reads CASSLGGDRGSPLHF. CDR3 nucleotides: TGTGCCAGCAGCTTAGGGGGCGACAGGGGATCACCCCTCCACTTT.

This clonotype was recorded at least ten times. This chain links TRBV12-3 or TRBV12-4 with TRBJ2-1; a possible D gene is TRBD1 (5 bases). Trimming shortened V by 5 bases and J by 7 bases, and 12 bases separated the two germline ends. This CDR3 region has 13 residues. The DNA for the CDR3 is TGTGCCAGCAGTGACTTAGGGGTGAATGAGCAGTTCTTC. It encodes CASSDLGVNEQFF.

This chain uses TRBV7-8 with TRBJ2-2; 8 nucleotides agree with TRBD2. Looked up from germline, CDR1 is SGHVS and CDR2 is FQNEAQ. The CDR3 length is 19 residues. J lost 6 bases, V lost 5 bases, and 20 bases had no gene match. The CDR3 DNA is TGTGCCAGCAGCATTTACAGGGTTTTAGGAGCGGGGGTGCCCGGGGAGCTGTTTTTT. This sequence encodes CASSIYRVLGAGVPGELFF.

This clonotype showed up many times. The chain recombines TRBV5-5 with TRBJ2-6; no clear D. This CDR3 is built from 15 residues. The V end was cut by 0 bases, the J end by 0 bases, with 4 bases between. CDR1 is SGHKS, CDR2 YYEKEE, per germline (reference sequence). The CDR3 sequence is CASSLEASGANVLTF. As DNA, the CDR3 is TGTGCCAGCAGCTTGGAGGCCTCTGGGGCCAACGTCCTGACTTTC.

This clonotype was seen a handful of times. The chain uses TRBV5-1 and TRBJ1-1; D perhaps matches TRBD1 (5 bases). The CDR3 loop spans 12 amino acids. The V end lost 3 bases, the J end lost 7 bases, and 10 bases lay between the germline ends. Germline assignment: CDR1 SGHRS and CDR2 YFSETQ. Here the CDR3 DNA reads TGCGCCAGCAGCTCGACAGAATTTGAAGCTTTCTTT. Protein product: CASSSTEFEAFF.

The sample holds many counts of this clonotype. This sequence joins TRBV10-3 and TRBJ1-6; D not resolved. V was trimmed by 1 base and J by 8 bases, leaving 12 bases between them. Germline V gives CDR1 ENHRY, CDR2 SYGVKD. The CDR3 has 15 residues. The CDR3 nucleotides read TGTGCCATCAGTGAGTACCCAGACTCGGATTCACCCCTCCACTTT. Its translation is CAISEYPDSDSPLHF.

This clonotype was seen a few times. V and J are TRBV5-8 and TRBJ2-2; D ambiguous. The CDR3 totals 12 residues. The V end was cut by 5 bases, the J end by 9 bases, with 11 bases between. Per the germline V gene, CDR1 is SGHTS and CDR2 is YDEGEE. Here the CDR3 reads CASSPWRRELFF. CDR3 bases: TGTGCCAGCAGTCCCTGGCGCCGGGAGCTGTTTTTT.

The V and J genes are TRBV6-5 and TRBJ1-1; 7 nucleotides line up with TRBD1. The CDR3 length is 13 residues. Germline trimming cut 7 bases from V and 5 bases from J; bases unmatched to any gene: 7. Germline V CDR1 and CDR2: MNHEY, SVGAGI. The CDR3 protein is CASNQGDGTEAFF. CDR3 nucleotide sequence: TGTGCCAGCAATCAGGGGGATGGAACTGAAGCTTTCTTT.

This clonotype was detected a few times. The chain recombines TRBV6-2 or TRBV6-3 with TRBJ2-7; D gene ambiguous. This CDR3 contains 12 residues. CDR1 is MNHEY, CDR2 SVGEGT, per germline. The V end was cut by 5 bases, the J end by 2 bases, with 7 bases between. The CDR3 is CASSRSTYEQYF. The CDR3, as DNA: TGTGCCAGCAGTAGGTCCACCTACGAGCAGTACTTC.

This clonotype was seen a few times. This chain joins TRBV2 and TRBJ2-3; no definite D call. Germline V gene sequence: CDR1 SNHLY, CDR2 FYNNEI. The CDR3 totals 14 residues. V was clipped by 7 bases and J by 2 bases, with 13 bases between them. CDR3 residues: CASKPGLITDTQYF. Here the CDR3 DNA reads TGTGCCAGCAAGCCGGGCCTTATCACAGATACGCAGTATTTT.

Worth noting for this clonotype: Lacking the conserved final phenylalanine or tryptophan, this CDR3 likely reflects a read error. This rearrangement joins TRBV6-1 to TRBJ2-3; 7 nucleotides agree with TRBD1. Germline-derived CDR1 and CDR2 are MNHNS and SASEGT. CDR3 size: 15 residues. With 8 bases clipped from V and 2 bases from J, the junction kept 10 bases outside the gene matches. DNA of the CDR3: TGTGCCAGCTCGACCAGGACAGGCCTCACAGATACGCAGTATATT. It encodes CASSTRTGLTDTQYI.